This T cell receptor (beta chain) was profiled in a study of a mutant IDH1 vaccine in newly diagnosed glioma. Regarding time point: baseline, week 1 (first vaccination visit). Treatment here: pre-vaccination baseline after standard-of-care therapy. Assay used: immunoSEQ multiplex PCR; TCRdb lists only in-frame clones, some missing. The sample includes about 88,000 clones, approximately 80% of them seen just once. Germline CDR1 reads MNHEY; CDR2 reads SVGAGI. The V and J ends lost 4 bases and 6 bases, in that order; junction bases with no gene match: 6. This CDR3 is built from 14 residues. The receptor was derived from a man aged 40-49 years with glioma. Some clones in this sample may be carry-over from other donors' samples. The chain employs TRBV6-5 and TRBJ2-7; TRBD1 matches at 10 bases. The source was PBMCs, collected from a glioma patient treated with radiotherapy, temozolomide or both. In nucleotides, the CDR3 is TGTGCCAGCAGTTCCCGGGACAGGGGACGCGAGCAGTACTTC. Translation: CASSSRDRGREQYF.